The T cell receptor (beta chain) described here comes from a study of T cells after posttransplantation cyclophosphamide. Study-level results: Donor CD8+ memory clones often dominated recipient blood repertoires at later times.

The germline CDR1 and CDR2 sequences are MNHNY and SVGAGI (reference sequence). The CDR3 sequence is 13 residues long. V shed 7 bases, J shed 6 bases, and the junction held 6 bases outside the gene matches. The protocol was immunoSEQ multiplex PCR, while the TCRdb copy is restricted to in-frame clones and leaves out a portion. The top ten clones hold about 3% of a sample with 45,000 to 65,000 clones, about 86% of them seen once. Concerning this clone: Its antigen is as yet unknown.

Sequenced: PBMCs. This chain joins TRBV6-6 and TRBJ1-5, with 7 nucleotides matching TRBD1. The sequence was collected from a young man with a blood cancer, CMV-positive, and with a related stem cell donor. The CDR3 DNA reads as TGTGCCAGCACCCTGACAGGGAGTCAGCCCCAGCATTTT. Its translation is CASTLTGSQPQHF.